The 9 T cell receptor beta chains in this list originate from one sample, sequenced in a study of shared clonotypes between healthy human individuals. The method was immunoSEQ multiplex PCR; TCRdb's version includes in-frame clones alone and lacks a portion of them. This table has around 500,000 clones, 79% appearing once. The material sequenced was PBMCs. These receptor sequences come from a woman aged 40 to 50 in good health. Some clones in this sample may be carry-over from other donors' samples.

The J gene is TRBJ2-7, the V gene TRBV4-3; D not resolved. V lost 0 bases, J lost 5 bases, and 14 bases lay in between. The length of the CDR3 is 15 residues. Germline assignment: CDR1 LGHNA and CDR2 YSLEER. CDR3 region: CASSQEAQPFDEQYF. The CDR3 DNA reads TGCGCCAGCAGCCAAGAGGCACAGCCGTTCGACGAGCAGTACTTC.

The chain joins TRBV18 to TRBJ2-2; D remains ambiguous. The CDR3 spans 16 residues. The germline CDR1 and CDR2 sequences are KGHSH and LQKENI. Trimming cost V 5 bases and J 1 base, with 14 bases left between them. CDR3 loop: CASSARLARNTGELFF. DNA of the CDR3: TGTGCCAGCTCAGCCCGACTTGCCCGGAACACCGGGGAGCTGTTTTTT. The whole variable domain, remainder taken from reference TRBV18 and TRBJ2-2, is NAGVMQNPRHLVRRRGQEARLRCSPMKGHSHVYWYRQLPEEGLKFMVYLQKENIIDESGMPKERFSAEFPKEGPSILRIQQVVRGDSAAYFCASSARLARNTGELFFGEGSRLTVL.

The CDR3 DNA sequence: TGTGCCAGCAGCTTAGAAACAACTATGAACACTGAAGCTTTCTTT. This translates into CASSLETTMNTEAFF. The chain is built from TRBV7-6 and TRBJ1-1; D gene ambiguous. This CDR3 spans 15 amino acids. The germline V and J ends were trimmed by 1 base and 0 bases, with 9 bases remaining between them. Germline CDR1 SGHVS, CDR2 FNYEAQ.

CDR3 DNA sequence: TGTGCCAGCAGCCAAGTCACAGTGAATGGAAACACCATATATTTT. It yields the protein CASSQVTVNGNTIYF. The chain is built from TRBV28 and TRBJ1-3; D is unresolved. The CDR3 is 15 amino acids. From germline, CDR1 is MDHEN and CDR2 SYDVKM. Trimming cost V 6 bases and J 3 bases, with 15 bases left between them.

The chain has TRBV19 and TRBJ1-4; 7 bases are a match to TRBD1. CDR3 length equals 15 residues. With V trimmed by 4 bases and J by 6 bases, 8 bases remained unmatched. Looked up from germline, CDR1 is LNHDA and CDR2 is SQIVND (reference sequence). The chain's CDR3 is CASSTTDRVHEKLFF. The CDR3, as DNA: TGTGCCAGTAGTACAACAGACAGGGTTCATGAAAAACTGTTTTTT.

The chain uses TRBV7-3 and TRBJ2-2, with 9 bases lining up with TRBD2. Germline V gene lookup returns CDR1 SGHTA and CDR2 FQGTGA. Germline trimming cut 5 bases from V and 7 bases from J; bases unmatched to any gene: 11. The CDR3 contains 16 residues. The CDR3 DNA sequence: TGTGCCAGCAGCATCACTAGCGGGCGTACATTCGGGGAGCTGTTTTTT. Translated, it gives CASSITSGRTFGELFF.

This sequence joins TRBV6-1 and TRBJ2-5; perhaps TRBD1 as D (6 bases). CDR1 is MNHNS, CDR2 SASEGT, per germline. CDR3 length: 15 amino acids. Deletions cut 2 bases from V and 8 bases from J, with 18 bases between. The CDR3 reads CASSELRGGPGTQYF. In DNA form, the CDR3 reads TGTGCCAGCAGTGAACTACGTGGGGGCCCGGGTACCCAGTACTTC.

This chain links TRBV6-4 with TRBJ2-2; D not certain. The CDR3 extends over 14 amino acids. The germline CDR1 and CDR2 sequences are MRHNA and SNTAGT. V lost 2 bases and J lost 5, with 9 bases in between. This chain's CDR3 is CASSDLFATGELFF. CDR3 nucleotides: TGTGCCAGCAGTGACCTATTTGCAACCGGGGAGCTGTTTTTT.

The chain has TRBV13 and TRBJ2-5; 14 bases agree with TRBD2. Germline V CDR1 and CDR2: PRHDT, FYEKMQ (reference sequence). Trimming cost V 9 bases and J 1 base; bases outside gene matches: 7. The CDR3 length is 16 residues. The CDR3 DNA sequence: TGTGCCAGTAGTCAGACTAGCGGGAGGGCCCAAGAGACCCAGTACTTC. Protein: CASSQTSGRAQETQYF.